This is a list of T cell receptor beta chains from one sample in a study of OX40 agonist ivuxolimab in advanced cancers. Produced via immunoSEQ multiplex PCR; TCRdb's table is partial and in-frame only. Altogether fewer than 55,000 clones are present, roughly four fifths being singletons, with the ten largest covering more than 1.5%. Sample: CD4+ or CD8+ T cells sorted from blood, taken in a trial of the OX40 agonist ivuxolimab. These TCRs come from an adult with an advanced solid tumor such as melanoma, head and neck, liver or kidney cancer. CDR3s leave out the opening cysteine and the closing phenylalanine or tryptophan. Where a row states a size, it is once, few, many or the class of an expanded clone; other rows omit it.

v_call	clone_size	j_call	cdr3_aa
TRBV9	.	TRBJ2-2	ASSGRGPGLAVTGELF
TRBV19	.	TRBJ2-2	ASSAASGTPWGTGELF
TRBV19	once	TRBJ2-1	ASSTGYNEQF
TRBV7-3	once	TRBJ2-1	ASSLKSGSGGNEQF
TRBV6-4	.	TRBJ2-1	ASSDLPGLAGAPQF
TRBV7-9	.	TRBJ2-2	ASSWSGELF
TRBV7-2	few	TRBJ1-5	ASSLIDSNQPQH
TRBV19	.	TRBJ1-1	ASSIRWQGMNTEAF
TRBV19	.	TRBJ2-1	ASSSFIEGATYNEQF
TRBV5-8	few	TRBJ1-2	ASSFNQYYGYT
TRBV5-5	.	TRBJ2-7	ASSRRGGISYEQY
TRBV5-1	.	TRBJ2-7	ASSRDRVGEQY
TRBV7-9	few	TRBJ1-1	ASSLGQGLGYTEAF
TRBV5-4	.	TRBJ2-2	ASSLAGRGRYGGELF
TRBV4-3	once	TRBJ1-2	ASSQDFGYYGYT
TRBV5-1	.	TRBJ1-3	ASSLEGLSGNTIY
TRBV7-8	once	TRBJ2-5	ASSLAGGKREQY
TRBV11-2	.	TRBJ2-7	ASSVTSGRAYEQY
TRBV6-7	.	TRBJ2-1	ASSYLGTRGHNEQF
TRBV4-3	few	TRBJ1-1	ASSAGLMNTEAF
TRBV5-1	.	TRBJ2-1	ASSLALSYNEQF
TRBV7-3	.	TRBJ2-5	ASSRGAGGRGSETQY
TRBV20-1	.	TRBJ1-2	SARQDVGYT
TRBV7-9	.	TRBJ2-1	ASSSGLAINEQF
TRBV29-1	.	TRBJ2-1	SVDREIYNEQF
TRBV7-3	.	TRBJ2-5	ASSRTGGRGETQY
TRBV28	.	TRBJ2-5	ASSLYPRETQY
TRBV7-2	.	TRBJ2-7	ASSSVKGTAGPYEQY
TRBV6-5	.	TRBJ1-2	ASKHPRQGYGYT
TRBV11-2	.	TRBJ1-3	ASSLEPSGNTIY
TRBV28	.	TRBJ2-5	ASSLDGGDGETQY
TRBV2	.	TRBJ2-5	ASRRLAGQETQY
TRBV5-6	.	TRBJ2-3	ASSLTEGGRTDTQY
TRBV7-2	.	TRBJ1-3	ASSTSGQGNTIY
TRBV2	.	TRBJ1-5	ASSERSGDQPQH
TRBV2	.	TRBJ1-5	ASSARFVQPQH
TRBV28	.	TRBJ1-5	ASSPSGLSNQPQH
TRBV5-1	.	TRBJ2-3	ASKTGISTDTQY
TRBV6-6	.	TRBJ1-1	ASSYDRIGT
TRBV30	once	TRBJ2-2	AWSNRLTGELF
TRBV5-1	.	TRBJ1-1	ASSSRLNTEAF
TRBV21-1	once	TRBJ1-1	ASSRGMNTEAF
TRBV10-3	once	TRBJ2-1	AIIGQLADYNEQF
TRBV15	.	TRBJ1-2	ATSRSTGVAGYT
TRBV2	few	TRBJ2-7	ASSSDRDGHEQY
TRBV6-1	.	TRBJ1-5	ASSERDRVAQGYQPQH
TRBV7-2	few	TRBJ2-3	ASSRARSDTQY
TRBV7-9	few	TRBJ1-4	ASGIQATNEKLF
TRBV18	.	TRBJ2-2	ASSPWGDTGELF
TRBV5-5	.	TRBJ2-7	ASSPDLGLAAYEQY
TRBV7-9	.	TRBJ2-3	ASGGGTYSTDTQY
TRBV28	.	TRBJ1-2	ASSLISRGRPGYT
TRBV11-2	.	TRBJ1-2	ASRIDWLTGVKDGYT
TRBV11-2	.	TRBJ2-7	ASSLWDNEQY
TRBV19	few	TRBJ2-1	ASSMGSNTGSNEQF